These 17 T cell receptor beta chains originate from one sample sequenced in a study of cytomegalovirus exposure and HLA in healthy donors (dated by TCRdb to 2016 to 2017). The library was made by the immunoSEQ multiplex PCR assay. A mixture of 60 forward primers for TCR Vbeta segments and 13 reverse primers for TCR Jbeta segments was used in the multiplex PCR. TCRdb provides this immuneACCESS table in a form limited to in-frame rearrangements. Some clones are lacking; in checked studies, under half of them reflect an unresolved V gene, and why the rest are absent is not known. In this sample the table shows about 72,000 clones, roughly 82% of which occur a single time. The ten biggest clones cover under 2.5% of the sample. Sequencing was carried out using PBMCs. Receptors originate from a man younger than 35 in good health and CMV-seronegative.

The CDR3 is CASSSPWVAGLAGDEQYF. CDR3 DNA: TGCGCCAGCAGCTCGCCCTGGGTAGCGGGACTAGCGGGAGACGAGCAGTACTTC. V usage is TRBV5-1 and J usage is TRBJ2-7, with 14 bases fitting TRBD2. Germline CDR1 is SGHRS and CDR2 is YFSETQ. The CDR3 is 18 amino acids. With 3 bases clipped from V and 5 bases from J, the junction kept 13 bases outside the gene matches.

The chain carries TRBV5-1 and TRBJ1-1; the D gene is possibly TRBD1 (6 bases). This CDR3 comprises 13 residues. Trimming stripped 2 bases from V and 5 bases from J, with 10 bases between. The germline CDR1 and CDR2 sequences are SGHRS and YFSETQ. The DNA of the CDR3 is TGCGCCAGCAGCTTCCCTCAGGGGACTGAAGCTTTCTTT. This translates into CASSFPQGTEAFF.

The chain is built from TRBV25-1 and TRBJ2-1, with 8 positions matching TRBD2. The CDR3 covers 14 residues. Germline trimming cut 6 bases from V and 0 bases from J; bases unmatched to any gene: 1. CDR1 is MGHDK and CDR2 is SYGVNS in the germline V gene. The CDR3 region is CASSGLASYNEQFF. CDR3 bases: TGTGCCAGCAGCGGACTAGCCTCCTACAATGAGCAGTTCTTC.

This clone was recorded once. The chain joins TRBV5-6 to TRBJ1-5, with a weak D call TRBD1 (5 bases). V was cut by 4 bases and J by 2 bases, with 19 bases left in between. In germline, CDR1 is SGHDT, CDR2 YYEEEE. The length of the CDR3 is 17 residues. The CDR3 sequence is CASSRWGGSGGNQPQHF. The CDR3 DNA reads TGTGCCAGCAGCCGATGGGGGGGGTCGGGTGGCAATCAGCCCCAGCATTTT.

This chain uses TRBV5-4 with TRBJ1-2, with a weak D call TRBD1 (5 bases). CDR3 length: 14 amino acids. Trimming removed 0 bases from V and 6 bases from J, with 12 bases in between. Germline-derived CDR1 and CDR2 are SGHNT and YYREEE (reference sequence). This CDR3 reads CASSLEGYYDGYTF. For the CDR3, the DNA is TGTGCCAGCAGCTTGGAGGGGTACTACGATGGCTACACCTTC. The full variable domain, in which reference TRBV5-4 and TRBJ1-2 provide the parts outside the CDR3, is ETGVTQSPTHLIKTRGQQVTLRCSSQSGHNTVSWYQQALGQGPQFIFQYYREEENGRGNFPPRFSGLQFPNYSSELNVNALELDDSALYLCASSLEGYYDGYTFGSGTRLTVV.

This chain connects TRBV30 to TRBJ2-5; 13 bases line up with TRBD2. CDR3 length equals 15 residues. Germline-derived CDR1 and CDR2 are GTSNPN and SVGIG (reference sequence). The V segment lost 7 bases and the J segment 5 bases; nucleotides outside the gene matches: 10. CDR3 region: CASVWGLAGLETQYF. CDR3 nucleotides: TGTGCCTCCGTCTGGGGACTAGCGGGGCTTGAGACCCAGTACTTC.

The chain carries TRBV7-2 and TRBJ1-6, with unresolved D. The CDR3 runs 14 residues. Trimming cost V 2 bases and J 4 bases, with 6 bases left between them. CDR1 is SGHTA, CDR2 FQGNSA, per germline. Written as DNA, the CDR3 is TGTGCCAGCAGCTTAAATGTATATAATTCACCCCTCCACTTT. Residues: CASSLNVYNSPLHF.

The V call is TRBV11-3, the J call TRBJ2-1; D may be TRBD2 (6 bases). In germline, CDR1 is SGHNT, CDR2 YENEEA. V dropped 5 bases and J dropped 0 bases, with 11 bases sitting between them. The CDR3 extends over 15 amino acids. CDR3 region: CASSPLASSYNEQFF. In nucleotides, the CDR3 is TGTGCCAGCAGCCCTCTAGCGAGCTCCTACAATGAGCAGTTCTTC.

The chain is built from TRBV30 and TRBJ1-4; no definite D call. Germline V lookup: CDR1 GTSNPN, CDR2 SVGIG (reference sequence). The germline V and J ends were trimmed by 0 bases and 6 bases, with 14 bases remaining between them. This CDR3 has 15 residues. As DNA, the CDR3 is TGTGCCTGGAGTGTCCGCCCCGGGTGGGATGAAAAACTGTTTTTT. This gives the protein CAWSVRPGWDEKLFF.

In DNA, the CDR3 is TGTGCCAGCAGTGAATATGGGGAGGCGAACACTGAAGCTTTCTTT. This encodes CASSEYGEANTEAFF. J is TRBJ1-1 and V is TRBV6-1; D gene ambiguous. The CDR3 extends over 15 amino acids. V was shortened by 2 bases and J by 1 base, with 11 bases between the two germline ends. The germline CDR1 and CDR2 sequences are MNHNS and SASEGT.

The V call is TRBV23-1, the J call TRBJ1-6; D perhaps matches TRBD1 (5 bases). TRBV23-1 is an open reading frame, and its role is uncertain. The length of the CDR3 is 17 residues. V was pared by 7 bases and J by 2 bases, with 18 bases between. The CDR3 DNA sequence: TGCGCCAGCATCGATGGGATAGGGGTAACCTATAATTCACCCCTCCACTTT. Its translation is CASIDGIGVTYNSPLHF.

The chain has TRBV4-3 and TRBJ1-2; maybe TRBD1 (5 bases). The CDR3 runs to 12 residues. Per germline, CDR1 LGHNA and CDR2 YSLEER. V was trimmed by 2 bases and J by 7 bases, leaving 8 bases between them. The CDR3 here is CASSQNQGGYTF. The CDR3 DNA follows: TGCGCCAGCAGCCAAAATCAGGGTGGCTACACCTTC.

In its sample, this clone was seen once. This chain joins TRBV11-3 and TRBJ1-1; 8 bases are a match to TRBD1. Trimming at V came to 6 bases and at J to 7 bases, leaving 4 bases not matched to a gene. The CDR3 contains 12 residues. Germline V gene sequence: CDR1 SGHNT, CDR2 YENEEA. The CDR3 reads CASRRQGNEAFF. In DNA, the CDR3 is TGTGCCAGCAGAAGACAGGGGAATGAAGCTTTCTTT.

The V and J genes are TRBV6-1 and TRBJ2-5; D may be TRBD2 (7 bases). Germline CDR1 is MNHNS and CDR2 is SASEGT. The CDR3 spans 15 residues. Trimming shortened V by 4 bases and J by 3 bases, and 15 bases separated the two germline ends. The CDR3 sequence is CASSVTGGGKETQYF. For the CDR3, the DNA is TGTGCCAGCAGTGTAACGGGGGGCGGAAAAGAGACCCAGTACTTC.

The CDR3, as DNA: TGTGCCAGCAGCCTCGACAGGGTGGGCTACGAGCAGTACTTC. Its translation: CASSLDRVGYEQYF. V is TRBV6-5 and J is TRBJ2-7; 7 bases are shared with TRBD1. The V segment lost 6 bases and the J segment 3 bases; nucleotides outside the gene matches: 8. The CDR3 has 14 residues. Germline V CDR1 and CDR2: MNHEY, SVGAGI.

The chain joins TRBV28 to TRBJ2-1; possible D gene TRBD1, 5 bases. CDR1 and CDR2 from the germline V gene are MDHEN and SYDVKM. The length of the CDR3 is 16 residues. Trimming cost V 5 bases and J 9 bases, with 23 bases left between them. The CDR3 region is CASSGLGPPRFSEQFF. CDR3 coding DNA: TGTGCCAGCAGTGGGTTGGGGCCACCACGATTCAGTGAGCAGTTCTTC.

This chain uses TRBV7-2 with TRBJ2-2; D call uncertain. The CDR3 has 12 amino acids. From germline, CDR1 is SGHTA and CDR2 FQGNSA. The V gene lost 1 base and the J gene lost 10 bases, with 7 bases spanning the gap. The CDR3 DNA follows: TGTGCCAGCAGCTTAGGGGCCGCGGAGCTGTTTTTT. Protein product: CASSLGAAELFF.